This T cell receptor beta chain is drawn from a study of cytomegalovirus exposure and HLA in healthy donors. The PCR made use of 60 Vbeta and 13 Jbeta primers. Produced via immunoSEQ multiplex PCR; TCRdb's table is partial and in-frame only. Of around 200,000 clones listed, under 80% are singletons. As concerns this clone: The antigen remains unidentified.

This CDR3 is 14 amino acids long. Trimming cost V 3 bases and J 2 bases, with 8 bases left between them. The germline gives CDR1 MGHRA, CDR2 YSYEKL. Whole-study results and caveats: What a later analysis reportedly showed was that an Asian-associated ancestry cluster had fewer N-insertions than the approximately 670-donor mean.

The receptor's source is a man aged 35 to 55 in good health and CMV-seronegative. This chain links TRBV4-1 with TRBJ1-3; the D is unclear. Sequencing used PBMCs. This CDR3 reads CASSQKTPGNTIYF. In DNA form, the CDR3 reads TGCGCCAGCAGCCAGAAGACACCTGGAAACACCATATATTTT.